The 18 T cell receptor beta chains below all came from one sample that was sequenced in a study of T cell responses to AZD1222 COVID-19 vaccine. Sequencing was performed with immunoSEQ multiplex PCR; in TCRdb, only in-frame clones are kept and a portion is missing. The sample lists 110,000 or so clones; around 90% were seen once. Sequencing was performed on peripheral blood, taken on day 0 of AZD1222 vaccination. Receptors were obtained from an adult in good health.

Note on this clone: Other DNA variants within this sample encode the same CDR3. This sequence joins TRBV9 and TRBJ1-2; 7 nucleotides line up with TRBD1. V trimming: 0 bases; J trimming: 2 bases; junction bases outside the gene matches: 1. Germline CDR1 and CDR2: SGDLS and YYNGEE. The CDR3 has 14 amino acids. The CDR3 region is CASSVGGGNYGYTF. The CDR3 nucleotides read TGTGCCAGCAGCGTAGGAGGGGGCAACTATGGCTACACCTTC.

The CDR3 DNA follows: TGTGCCAGCAGCCCATCCGGACAGACCGAGCAGTACTTC. This codes for CASSPSGQTEQYF. The genes are TRBV13 and TRBJ2-7, with a weak D call TRBD1 (6 bases). This CDR3 is built from 13 residues. CDR1 and CDR2 from the germline V gene are PRHDT and FYEKMQ (reference sequence). The V and J ends lost 5 bases and 6 bases respectively, with 14 bases between them.

This rearrangement joins TRBV6-5 to TRBJ1-6; D unclear. The germline V gene has CDR1 MNHEY and CDR2 SVGAGI. V lost 2 bases to trimming and J lost 9 bases, with 17 bases between them. There are 16 residues in the CDR3. This CDR3 is CASSYTYSLGRSPLHF. The DNA of the CDR3 is TGTGCCAGCAGTTACACCTACTCCCTTGGACGTTCACCCCTCCACTTT.

The chain employs TRBV29-1 and TRBJ2-1; 9 bases match TRBD1. Germline trimming cut 6 bases from V and 4 bases from J; bases unmatched to any gene: 13. Germline lookup yields CDR1 SQVTM and CDR2 ANQGSEA. CDR3 size: 16 residues. CDR3: CSVDPLAGQGYNEQFF. CDR3 bases: TGCAGCGTGGATCCCTTGGCGGGACAGGGTTACAATGAGCAGTTCTTC.

This clone appeared a single time. This sequence joins TRBV6-5 and TRBJ1-6; 7 bases are shared with TRBD1. Germline CDR1 is MNHEY and CDR2 is SVGAGI. The CDR3 runs to 15 residues. V was clipped by 0 bases and J by 7 bases; unmatched bases: 3. CDR3 loop: CASSYSNRGNSPLHF. CDR3 bases: TGTGCCAGCAGTTACTCGAACAGGGGAAATTCACCCCTCCACTTT.

The chain carries TRBV5-1 and TRBJ1-5; unclear D gene. Germline V gene data show CDR1 as SGHRS and CDR2 as YFSETQ. This CDR3 is built from 14 residues. Trimming pared 0 bases from V and 7 bases from J, leaving 11 bases between. CDR3 region: CASSLAEAGQPQHF. CDR3 sequence (DNA): TGCGCCAGCAGCTTGGCGGAAGCCGGGCAGCCCCAGCATTTT.

The gene calls are TRBV9 and TRBJ1-1; D remains ambiguous. Germline V gene data show CDR1 as SGDLS and CDR2 as YYNGEE. V was clipped by 0 bases and J by 0 bases, with 9 bases between them. This CDR3 contains 15 residues. CDR3 coding DNA: TGTGCCAGCAGCGTAGGTGGAGGACTGAACACTGAAGCTTTCTTT. Encoded protein: CASSVGGGLNTEAFF.

The J gene is TRBJ1-5, the V gene TRBV28; a weak D match, TRBD1 (5 bases). This CDR3 contains 14 residues. Deletions cut 7 bases from V and 4 bases from J, with 14 bases between. Per the germline V gene, CDR1 is MDHEN and CDR2 is SYDVKM. For the CDR3, the DNA is TGTGCCAGCAAGGGGCAGGGTAGGAATCAGCCCCAGCATTTT. Translating it yields CASKGQGRNQPQHF.

This clone was seen a single time. This sequence joins TRBV5-5 and TRBJ1-1; unclear D gene. The CDR3 contains 11 residues. The ends were cut back, 1 base at V and 7 bases at J, with 5 bases in the middle. Germline-derived CDR1 and CDR2 are SGHKS and YYEKEE (reference sequence). CDR3 coding DNA: TGTGCCAGCAGCTTGTACAGTGAAGCTTTCTTT. Translated: CASSLYSEAFF.

This clone occurred a few times. The J gene is TRBJ2-3, the V gene TRBV19, with 10 bases identical to TRBD2. Trimming removed 6 bases from V and 1 base from J; junction bases left unmatched: 10. The V gene's germline CDR1 is LNHDA and CDR2 SQIVND (reference sequence). This CDR3 region has 17 residues. The CDR3 loop reads CASSRDGLAGGTDTQYF. The CDR3 bases are TGTGCCAGTAGCAGGGATGGGCTAGCGGGGGGCACAGATACGCAGTATTTT.

This clone was counted a few times. The gene calls are TRBV19 and TRBJ1-5, with D uncertain. Germline-derived CDR1 and CDR2 are LNHDA and SQIVND (reference sequence). V lost 5 bases and J lost 1, with 9 bases in between. The CDR3 loop spans 14 amino acids. The CDR3 loop is CASSGVGSNQPQHF. CDR3 DNA: TGTGCCAGTAGTGGCGTCGGGAGCAATCAGCCCCAGCATTTT.

V and J are TRBV4-1 and TRBJ1-5; 7 nucleotides match TRBD1. J was trimmed by 1 base and V by 4 bases; bases with no gene match: 10. This CDR3 comprises 17 residues. Per germline, CDR1 MGHRA and CDR2 YSYEKL. CDR3 loop: CASSPVQGSVSNQPQHF. CDR3 DNA: TGCGCCAGCAGCCCGGTACAGGGGTCGGTCAGCAATCAGCCCCAGCATTTT.

J is TRBJ1-3 and V is TRBV3-1 (or the pseudogene TRBV3-2); D not resolved. The CDR3 is made up of 13 amino acids. The germline V gene has CDR1 LGHDT and CDR2 YNNKEL (reference sequence). Trimming took off 0 bases at V and 4 bases at J, with 4 bases between the two ends. CDR3 DNA: TGTGCCAGCAGCCAAGAAAGGGGAAACACCATATATTTT. Encoded protein: CASSQERGNTIYF.

V is TRBV28 and J is TRBJ2-2; D not certain. Trimming pared 6 bases from V and 6 bases from J, leaving 20 bases between. There are 16 residues in the CDR3. Germline V CDR1 and CDR2: MDHEN, SYDVKM. The CDR3 sequence: CASSSLDQRSAGELFF. The CDR3 DNA reads TGTGCCAGCAGCTCCCTGGATCAGAGGTCAGCCGGGGAGCTGTTTTTT.

This clone has a handful of counts. The chain couples TRBV4-3 to TRBJ2-7; 10 bases align to TRBD1. The trim removed 0 bases at V and 3 bases at J, leaving 8 bases unmatched. This CDR3 has 17 amino acids. CDR1 LGHNA and CDR2 YSLEER come from the germline V gene. CDR3 nucleotide sequence: TGCGCCAGCAGCCAAGAAACCGTCGGGACAGGGGTCTACGAGCAGTACTTC. Protein product: CASSQETVGTGVYEQYF.

The CDR3 DNA reads TGTGCCAGCACCGCAAGCGTAGCGGGGGGGCGGGATGATACGCAGTATTTT. This encodes CASTASVAGGRDDTQYF. The rearrangement joins TRBV9 to TRBJ2-3, with 11 bases that match TRBD2. Germline lookup yields CDR1 SGDLS and CDR2 YYNGEE. The V segment lost 6 bases and the J segment 6 bases; nucleotides outside the gene matches: 15. The length of the CDR3 is 17 residues.

This chain joins TRBV6-5 and TRBJ1-2, with D uncertain. There are 13 residues in the CDR3. V was cut by 4 bases and J by 4 bases, with 10 bases left in between. Germline assignment: CDR1 MNHEY and CDR2 SVGAGI. The CDR3 loop reads CASSSPDIYGYTF. The CDR3 DNA reads as TGTGCCAGCAGTTCCCCCGACATCTATGGCTACACCTTC.

This chain links TRBV27 with TRBJ2-3; D uncertain. V gave up 10 bases and J gave up 3 bases, with 17 bases separating them. This CDR3 is built from 14 residues. The V gene's germline CDR1 is MNHEY and CDR2 SMNVEV (reference sequence). Written as DNA, the CDR3 is TGTGCCACCAAAACGACCCTTCAAACAGATACGCAGTATTTT. It codes for CATKTTLQTDTQYF.